These 30 T cell receptor beta chains came from one sample sequenced in a study of molecular identifiers for immune sequencing clone quantification. TCRdb processed the PCR reads anew with MiXCR; each CDR3 protein has one entry. The data hold under 800,000 distinct CDR3 sequences, with roughly 23% observed a single time. The sample was naive CD8+ T cells from blood, with Jurkat cell RNA spiked in. Stated subset: FACS-sorted CD8+CD4-CCR7+CD45RA+ naive T cells. These receptors originate from a human donor in good health. Some libraries in this study had Jurkat cell RNA spiked in.

This clonotype was picked up many times. The V and J genes are TRBV27 and TRBJ2-1, with D unclear. Germline CDR1 is MNHEY and CDR2 is SMNVEV (reference sequence). Trimming removed 0 bases at V and 6 bases at J, with 6 bases between. The CDR3 contains 13 residues. CDR3 region: CASSLSSGNEQFF. For the CDR3, the DNA is TGTGCCAGCAGTTTATCTTCCGGCAATGAGCAGTTCTTC.

The rearrangement joins TRBV19 to TRBJ2-7; D is uncertain. Germline CDR1 is LNHDA and CDR2 is SQIVND (reference sequence). V lost 6 bases and J lost 3, with 12 bases in between. The length of the CDR3 is 13 residues. CDR3 nucleotides: TGTGCCAGTAGGATGGGCAGTTGCTACGAGCAGTACTTC. Amino acid sequence: CASRMGSCYEQYF.

A few counts support this clonotype. CDR3 residues: CASSSTVRPARSGNTIYF. The DNA for the CDR3 is TGTGCCAGCAGCTCCACCGTCCGGCCAGCGCGCTCTGGAAACACCATATATTTT. V usage is TRBV5-6 and J usage is TRBJ1-3, with D hard to call. Trimming shortened V by 3 bases and J by 0 bases, and 19 bases separated the two germline ends. Germline V gene lookup returns CDR1 SGHDT and CDR2 YYEEEE. The CDR3 contains 18 residues.

V gene TRBV7-6 combines with J gene TRBJ2-5, with TRBD2 matching 8 bases. Germline V CDR1 and CDR2: SGHVS, FNYEAQ. Trimming removed 1 base from V and 3 bases from J; junction bases left unmatched: 7. The CDR3 contains 16 residues. The CDR3 here is CASSLEAGVWKETQYF. CDR3 coding DNA: TGTGCCAGCAGCTTAGAAGCGGGAGTTTGGAAAGAGACCCAGTACTTC.

This clonotype was observed at least ten times. The chain couples TRBV3-1 to TRBJ1-5; D unclear. Germline values: CDR1 LGHDT, CDR2 YNNKEL (reference sequence). The V end lost 4 bases, the J end lost 2 bases, and 9 bases lay between the germline ends. The CDR3 is made up of 14 amino acids. The CDR3 reads CASSPGWGNQPQHF. The CDR3 coding sequence is TGTGCCAGCAGCCCAGGCTGGGGCAATCAGCCCCAGCATTTT.

J is TRBJ2-7 and V is TRBV5-8; possibly TRBD2 for D (6 bases). V lost 5 bases to trimming and J lost 3 bases, with 15 bases between them. Germline V lookup: CDR1 SGHTS, CDR2 YDEGEE. The CDR3 covers 14 residues. In nucleotides, the CDR3 is TGTGCCAGCAGGAACCGGGACTTCAGCTACGAGCAGTACTTC. This codes for CASRNRDFSYEQYF.

This clonotype was recorded many times. The chain combines TRBV9 with TRBJ2-3; D is uncertain. The V gene lost 0 bases and the J gene lost 1 base, with 15 bases spanning the gap. This CDR3 has 17 amino acids. Germline V gene data show CDR1 as SGDLS and CDR2 as YYNGEE. CDR3 protein: CASSVAGPPSGTDTQYF. The CDR3 DNA is TGTGCCAGCAGCGTAGCCGGACCACCCTCGGGCACAGATACGCAGTATTTT.

Comment on this clonotype: It may be a read error: a sequence one base away is much more abundant. The chain has TRBV28 and TRBJ2-7, with D perhaps matching TRBD2 (5 bases). The germline V gene has CDR1 MDHEN and CDR2 SYDVKM. V was shortened by 5 bases and J by 7 bases, with 18 bases between the two germline ends. The CDR3 is made up of 14 amino acids. The CDR3, as DNA: TGTGCCAGCAGTCCCCTAGCTGAGTACAATGAGCAGTACTTC. Its protein is CASSPLAEYNEQYF.

About this clonotype itself: One junction end does not reproduce the germline sequence, and a read error may be involved. The chain joins TRBV4-3 to TRBJ2-7; tentatively, D is TRBD2 (5 bases). This CDR3 region has 14 residues. CDR1 is LGHNA and CDR2 is YSLEER in the germline V gene. CDR3 in DNA: TGCGTCAGCAGCCAAGTCGAGGGCTCCTACGAGCAGTACTTC. Its translation is CVSSQVEGSYEQYF.

This clonotype has a handful of counts. This chain uses TRBV12-3 or TRBV12-4 with TRBJ2-3; D is unclear. With 4 bases removed from V and 2 bases from J, the gap between germline ends came to 10 bases. The CDR3 has 14 residues. The CDR3, as DNA: TGTGCCAGCAGTTCCACGTCTAACACAGATACGCAGTATTTT. Translating it yields CASSSTSNTDTQYF.

V gene TRBV2 combines with J gene TRBJ1-1; D is uncertain. V shed 2 bases and J shed 4 bases, with 23 bases lying between them. This CDR3 region has 18 residues. Germline CDR1 reads SNHLY; CDR2 reads FYNNEI. For the CDR3, the DNA is TGTGCCAGCAGTGAAAGTTTGGTTGTGGGGTTTGACGGCACTGAAGCTTTCTTT. It translates to CASSESLVVGFDGTEAFF.

At least ten counts were recorded for this clonotype. The chain employs TRBV5-5 and TRBJ2-7; D unresolved. Per the germline V gene, CDR1 is SGHKS and CDR2 is YYEKEE (reference sequence). V was cut by 4 bases and J by 3 bases, with 8 bases left in between. CDR3 length: 12 residues. The CDR3 region is CASSPDIYEQYF. As DNA, the CDR3 is TGTGCCAGCAGCCCCGACATCTACGAGCAGTACTTC.

The table lists this clonotype with many counts. This chain uses TRBV6-6 with TRBJ1-1; D possibly corresponds to TRBD1 (6 bases). Germline CDR1 and CDR2: MNHNY and SVGAGI (reference sequence). V gave up 2 bases and J gave up 1 base, with 11 bases separating them. The CDR3 consists of 15 residues. CDR3 region: CASSYVVGGNTEAFF. The CDR3 coding sequence is TGTGCCAGCAGTTACGTGGTAGGGGGGAACACTGAAGCTTTCTTT.

The table lists this clonotype with a few counts. The chain joins TRBV12-3 or TRBV12-4 to TRBJ2-2, with 12 bases identical to TRBD2. CDR3 length equals 15 residues. After removal of 6 bases from V and 7 bases from J, the junction contained 6 bases not matched to a gene. In DNA form, the CDR3 reads TGTGCCAGCAGCCTAGCGGGAGGGCCGAACGGGGAGCTGTTTTTT. This codes for CASSLAGGPNGELFF.

Comment on this clonotype: Possible read error: a much larger clone is one base away. V and J are TRBV20-1 and TRBJ2-7; 11 positions match TRBD2. The CDR3 extends over 14 amino acids. Looked up from germline, CDR1 is DFQATT and CDR2 is SNEGSKA (reference sequence). The CDR3, as DNA: TGCAGTGTTAGAGTGCTAGCGGGAGGTATCGAGCAGTACTTC. This codes for CSVRVLAGGIEQYF.

The rearrangement joins TRBV7-6 to TRBJ2-2, with D possibly TRBD1 on 7 matching bases. Germline-derived CDR1 and CDR2 are SGHVS and FNYEAQ. The CDR3 is 19 amino acids. Trimming shortened V by 4 bases and J by 2 bases, and 23 bases separated the two germline ends. The CDR3 DNA sequence: TGTGCCAGCAGCTCCCCTAGCGAAACAGGGGTAATTAACACCGGGGAGCTGTTTTTT. Residues: CASSSPSETGVINTGELFF.

About this clonotype itself: This clone may be a read error of a much larger clone one base away. The conserved phenylalanine or tryptophan is not found at the CDR3 terminus, so this likely reflects a read error. The rearrangement links TRBV6-1 to TRBJ2-2; TRBD2 aligns across 10 bases. The CDR3 is made up of 17 amino acids. CDR1 and CDR2 from the germline V gene are MNHNS and SASEGT. V trimming: 10 bases; J trimming: 0 bases; junction bases outside the gene matches: 11. The CDR3 DNA reads TGTGCCATCCCACTAGCGGGGCCTAAACCGAACACCGGGGAGCTGTTTTCT. Translation: CAIPLAGPKPNTGELFS.

Many counts were recorded for this clonotype. V gene TRBV25-1 combines with J gene TRBJ2-7; D gene uncertain. Trimming took off 4 bases at V and 5 bases at J, with 9 bases between the two ends. CDR3 length: 12 residues. Per the germline V gene, CDR1 is MGHDK and CDR2 is SYGVNS. The CDR3 loop is CASSGYNDEQYF. As DNA, the CDR3 is TGTGCCAGCAGTGGCTATAACGACGAGCAGTACTTC.

Concerning this clonotype itself: One base away lies a much larger clone, so this may be a sequencing read error. The chain uses TRBV7-9 and TRBJ2-3; no reliable D call. Per germline, CDR1 SEHNR and CDR2 FQNEAQ (reference sequence). The CDR3 contains 14 residues. Trimming left V 11 bases short and J 2 bases short, with 17 bases between. The CDR3 DNA reads TGTGCCGGCCCGGACGAAGGATACACAGATACGCAGTATTTT. It is translated as CAGPDEGYTDTQYF.

About this clonotype: This may be a read error: a much more frequent sequence differs by one nucleotide. The chain couples TRBV3-1 to TRBJ1-4, with TRBD1 matching over 10 bases. Germline lookup yields CDR1 LGHDT and CDR2 YNNKEL (reference sequence). The CDR3 loop spans 16 amino acids. CDR3 residues: CARREGDRGTDEKLFF. Written as DNA, the CDR3 is TGTGCCCGCAGAGAAGGGGACAGGGGAACAGATGAAAAACTGTTTTTT.

This clonotype has only a few counts. The chain uses TRBV5-4 and TRBJ2-7; TRBD2 matches at 10 bases. Germline CDR1 SGHNT, CDR2 YYREEE (reference sequence). This CDR3 is 16 amino acids long. Germline trimming cut 4 bases from V and 4 bases from J; bases unmatched to any gene: 11. CDR3: CASSPATLAGAYEQYF. The CDR3 coding sequence is TGTGCCAGCAGCCCCGCGACCCTAGCGGGGGCATACGAGCAGTACTTC.

This CDR3 is CASSDGGGTYEQYF. The CDR3 DNA sequence: TGTGCCAGCAGTGACGGTGGGGGTACCTACGAGCAGTACTTC. V usage is TRBV2 and J usage is TRBJ2-7; D assignment may be TRBD1 or TRBD2 (5 bases each). This CDR3 has 14 amino acids. Between the trimmed V and J ends, which lost 3 bases and 2 bases, there was a span of 11 bases. Germline V gene data show CDR1 as SNHLY and CDR2 as FYNNEI. Together with reference TRBV2 and TRBJ2-7, the CDR3 gives the full variable domain: EPEVTQTPSHQVTQMGQEVILRCVPISNHLYFYWYRQILGQKVEFLVSFYNNEISEKSEIFDDQFSVERPDGSNFTLKIRSTKLEDSAMYFCASSDGGGTYEQYFGPGTRLTVT.

With regard to this clonotype: This may be a read error: a much more frequent sequence differs by one nucleotide. V and J are TRBV27 and TRBJ2-7; 7 bases align to TRBD1. This CDR3 has 13 residues. V lost 6 bases to trimming and J lost 6 bases; unmatched junction nucleotides: 8. CDR1 and CDR2 from the germline V gene are MNHEY and SMNVEV (reference sequence). In DNA form, the CDR3 reads TGTGCCAGCAGACCGGGACAGAGCTGCGAGCAGTACTTC. Residues: CASRPGQSCEQYF.

This clonotype appeared a few times. The chain is built from TRBV29-1 and TRBJ2-7; D is unresolved. Between the trimmed V and J ends, which lost 0 bases and 6 bases, there was a span of 12 bases. Germline CDR1 reads SQVTM; CDR2 reads ANQGSEA. CDR3 length equals 13 residues. CDR3 nucleotide sequence: TGCAGCGTTGAAGATGGACCCCCCATCGAGCAGTACTTC. Its translation is CSVEDGPPIEQYF.

The rearrangement links TRBV4-1 to TRBJ2-2; D is possibly TRBD2 (5 bases). Trimming took 0 bases from V and 0 from J, leaving 11 bases between them. The CDR3 has 17 amino acids. Germline V gene data show CDR1 as MGHRA and CDR2 as YSYEKL. The CDR3 DNA sequence: TGCGCCAGCAGCCAAGATCGGGCGGGTACGAACACCGGGGAGCTGTTTTTT. Protein: CASSQDRAGTNTGELFF.

This clonotype was seen a single time. At one of its ends the junction is not consistent with the germline gene, which may arise from a read error. This chain uses TRBV4-3 with TRBJ1-3; TRBD1 might be the D (5 bases). In germline, CDR1 is LGHNA, CDR2 YSLEER. CDR3 size: 15 residues. The CDR3: CAGSQESGAGNTIYF. The CDR3 bases are TGCGCCGGCAGCCAAGAGTCGGGGGCTGGAAACACCATATATTTT.

This clonotype showed up many times. This sequence joins TRBV14 and TRBJ2-3; 10 nucleotides align to TRBD2. CDR3 length: 16 amino acids. The germline V gene has CDR1 SGHDN and CDR2 FVKESK. The V segment lost 1 base and the J segment 3 bases; nucleotides outside the gene matches: 4. CDR3 coding DNA: TGTGCCAGCAGCCAAGCCGTACTAGCGGGGACAGATACGCAGTATTTT. It translates to CASSQAVLAGTDTQYF.

As regards this clonotype: An end of the junction differs from the germline gene, which may be a read error. This chain uses TRBV6-6 with TRBJ2-3; tentatively, D is TRBD1 (5 bases). This CDR3 is 13 amino acids long. CDR1 is MNHNY and CDR2 is SVGAGI in the germline V gene (reference sequence). CDR3 nucleotides: TGTGCCAGCAGTTGGGTTCCGACAGATTCGCAGTATTTT. This translates into CASSWVPTDSQYF.

This clonotype was observed at least ten times. This may be a read error, as it is one base from a much larger clone. This chain links TRBV6-6 with TRBJ1-1, with 7 bases matching TRBD1. This CDR3 is 12 amino acids long. Trimming took 6 bases from V and 4 from J; bases not matched to a gene: 2. In germline, CDR1 is MNHNY, CDR2 SVGAGI (reference sequence). The CDR3 DNA is TGTGCCAGCAGATCAGGGGGCACTGAAGCTTTCTTT. Translated, it gives CASRSGGTEAFF.

Only a few counts were recorded for this clonotype. The chain has TRBV4-1 and TRBJ2-1, with D uncertain. Per germline, CDR1 MGHRA and CDR2 YSYEKL. V lost 4 bases to trimming and J lost 1 base, with 17 bases between them. CDR3 length: 17 residues. CDR3 nucleotides: TGCGCCAGCAGCCTCGAGGCCGTAGCTGGGTCCTACAATGAGCAGTTCTTC. Protein sequence: CASSLEAVAGSYNEQFF.